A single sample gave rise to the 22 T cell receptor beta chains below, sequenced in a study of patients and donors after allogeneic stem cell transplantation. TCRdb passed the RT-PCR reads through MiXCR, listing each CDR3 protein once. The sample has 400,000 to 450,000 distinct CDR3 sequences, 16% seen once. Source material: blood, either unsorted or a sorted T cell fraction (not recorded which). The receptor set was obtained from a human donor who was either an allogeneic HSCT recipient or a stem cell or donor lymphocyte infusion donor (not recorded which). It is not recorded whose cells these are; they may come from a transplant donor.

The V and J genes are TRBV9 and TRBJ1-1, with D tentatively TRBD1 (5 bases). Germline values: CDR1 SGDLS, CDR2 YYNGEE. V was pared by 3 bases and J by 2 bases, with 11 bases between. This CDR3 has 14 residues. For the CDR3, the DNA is TGTGCCAGCAGCGCGACAGAGTCTAACACTGAAGCTTTCTTT. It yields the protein CASSATESNTEAFF.

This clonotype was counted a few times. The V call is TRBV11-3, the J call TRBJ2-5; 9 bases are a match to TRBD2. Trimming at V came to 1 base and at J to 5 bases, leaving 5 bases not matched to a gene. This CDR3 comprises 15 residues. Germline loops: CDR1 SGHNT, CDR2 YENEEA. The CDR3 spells CASSLGGRAGETQYF. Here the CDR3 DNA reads TGTGCCAGCAGCTTAGGCGGGAGGGCCGGTGAGACCCAGTACTTC.

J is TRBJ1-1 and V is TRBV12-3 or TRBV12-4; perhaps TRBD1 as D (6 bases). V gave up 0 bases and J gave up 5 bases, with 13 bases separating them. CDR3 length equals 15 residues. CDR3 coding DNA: TGTGCCAGCAGTTTAGCGCGGGGGGCCGGTACTGAAGCTTTCTTT. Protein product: CASSLARGAGTEAFF.

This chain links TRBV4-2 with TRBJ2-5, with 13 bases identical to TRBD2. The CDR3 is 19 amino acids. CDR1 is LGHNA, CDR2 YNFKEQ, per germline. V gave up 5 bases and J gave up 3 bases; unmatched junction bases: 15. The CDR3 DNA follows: TGTGCCAGCAGCACCCGACTAGCGGGAGGCCTAACGAGAGAAGAGACCCAGTACTTC. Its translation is CASSTRLAGGLTREETQYF.

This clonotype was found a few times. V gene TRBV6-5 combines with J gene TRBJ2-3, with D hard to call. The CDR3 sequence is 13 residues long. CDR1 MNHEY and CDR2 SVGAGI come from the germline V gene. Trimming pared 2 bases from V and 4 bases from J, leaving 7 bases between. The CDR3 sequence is CASSYRGADTQYF. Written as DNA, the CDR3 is TGTGCCAGCAGTTACCGTGGGGCAGATACGCAGTATTTT.

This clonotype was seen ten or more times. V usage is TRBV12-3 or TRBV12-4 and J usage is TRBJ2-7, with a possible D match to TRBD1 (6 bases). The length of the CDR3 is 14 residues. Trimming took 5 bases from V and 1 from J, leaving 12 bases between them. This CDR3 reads CASSRDIQSYEQYF. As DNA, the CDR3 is TGTGCCAGCAGTAGGGACATACAGTCCTACGAGCAGTACTTC.

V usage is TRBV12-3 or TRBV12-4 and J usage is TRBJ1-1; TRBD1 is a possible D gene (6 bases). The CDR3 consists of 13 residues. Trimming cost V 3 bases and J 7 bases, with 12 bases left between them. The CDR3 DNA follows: TGTGCCAGCAGTTTGGGGGGGCGCGGTGAAGCTTTCTTT. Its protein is CASSLGGRGEAFF.

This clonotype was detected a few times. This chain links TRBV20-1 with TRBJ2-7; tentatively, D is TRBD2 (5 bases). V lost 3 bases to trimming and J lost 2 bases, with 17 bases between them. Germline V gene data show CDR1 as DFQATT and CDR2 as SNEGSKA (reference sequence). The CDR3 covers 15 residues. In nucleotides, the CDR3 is TGCAGTGCTAGCCGCGTTCGGCGGGCAGCCTACGAGCAGTACTTC. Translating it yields CSASRVRRAAYEQYF.

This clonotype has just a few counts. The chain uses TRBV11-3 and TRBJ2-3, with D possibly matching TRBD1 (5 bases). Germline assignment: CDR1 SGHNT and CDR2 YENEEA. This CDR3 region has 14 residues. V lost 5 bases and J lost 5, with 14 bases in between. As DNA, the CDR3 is TGTGCCAGCAGCCCAGAGCACCAGGGAGATACGCAGTATTTT. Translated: CASSPEHQGDTQYF.

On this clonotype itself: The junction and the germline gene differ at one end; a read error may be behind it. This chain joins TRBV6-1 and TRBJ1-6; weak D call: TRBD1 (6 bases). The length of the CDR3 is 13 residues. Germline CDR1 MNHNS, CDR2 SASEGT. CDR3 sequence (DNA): TGTGCCAGCAGTCTTACAGGGTTTTCACCCCTCCACTTC. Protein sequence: CASSLTGFSPLHF.

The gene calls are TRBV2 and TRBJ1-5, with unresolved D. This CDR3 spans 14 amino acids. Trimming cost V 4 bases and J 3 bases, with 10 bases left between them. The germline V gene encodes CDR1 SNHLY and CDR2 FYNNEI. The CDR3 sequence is CASSGARYNQPQHF. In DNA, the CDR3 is TGTGCCAGCAGTGGAGCACGATACAATCAGCCCCAGCATTTT. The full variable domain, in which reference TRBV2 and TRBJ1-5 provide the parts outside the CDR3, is EPEVTQTPSHQVTQMGQEVILRCVPISNHLYFYWYRQILGQKVEFLVSFYNNEISEKSEIFDDQFSVERPDGSNFTLKIRSTKLEDSAMYFCASSGARYNQPQHFGDGTRLSIL.

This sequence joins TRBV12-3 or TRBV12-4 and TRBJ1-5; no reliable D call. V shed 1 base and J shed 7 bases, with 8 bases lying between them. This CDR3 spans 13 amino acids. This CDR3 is CASSLEIRQPQHF. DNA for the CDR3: TGTGCCAGCAGTTTAGAAATTCGCCAGCCCCAGCATTTT.

In DNA, the CDR3 is TGTGCCAGCAGCTTAGCCCAGGGTATCAACGAGCAGTACTTC. Protein product: CASSLAQGINEQYF. This rearrangement joins TRBV7-6 to TRBJ2-7, with D perhaps TRBD1 (5 bases). The germline V gene has CDR1 SGHVS and CDR2 FNYEAQ. The CDR3 has 14 amino acids. Trimming took off 0 bases at V and 5 bases at J, with 11 bases between the two ends.

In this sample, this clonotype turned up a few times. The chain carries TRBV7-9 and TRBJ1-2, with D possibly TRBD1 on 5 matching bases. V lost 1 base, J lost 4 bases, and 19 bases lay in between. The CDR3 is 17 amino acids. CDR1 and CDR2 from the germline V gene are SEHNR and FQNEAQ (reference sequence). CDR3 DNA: TGTGCCAGCAGCTTAGTTACAGGTCTCCGGGTCTCCTATGGCTACACCTTC. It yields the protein CASSLVTGLRVSYGYTF.

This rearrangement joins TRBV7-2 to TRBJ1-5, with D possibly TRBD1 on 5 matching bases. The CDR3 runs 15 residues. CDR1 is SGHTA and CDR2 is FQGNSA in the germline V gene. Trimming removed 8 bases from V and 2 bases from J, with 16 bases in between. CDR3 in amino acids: CASSPGGLRNQPQHF. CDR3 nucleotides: TGTGCCAGCTCACCCGGGGGACTCCGCAATCAGCCCCAGCATTTT.

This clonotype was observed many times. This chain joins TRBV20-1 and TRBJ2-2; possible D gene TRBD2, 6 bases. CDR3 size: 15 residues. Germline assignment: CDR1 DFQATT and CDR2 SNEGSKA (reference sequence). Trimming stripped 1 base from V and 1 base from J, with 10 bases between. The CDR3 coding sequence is TGCAGTGCTAGAGTCGGGGGAGTGAACACCGGGGAGCTGTTTTTT. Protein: CSARVGGVNTGELFF.

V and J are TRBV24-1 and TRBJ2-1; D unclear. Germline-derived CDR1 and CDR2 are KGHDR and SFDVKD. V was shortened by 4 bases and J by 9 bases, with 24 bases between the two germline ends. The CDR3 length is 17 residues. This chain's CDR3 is CATSEPVHLRWVPEQFF. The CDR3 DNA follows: TGTGCCACCAGTGAACCCGTGCACTTAAGATGGGTACCTGAGCAGTTCTTC.

The CDR3 reads CASISPGTRNTEAFF. The CDR3 nucleotides read TGTGCCAGCATCTCTCCCGGGACGCGGAACACTGAAGCTTTCTTT. The chain couples TRBV28 to TRBJ1-1, with D perhaps matching TRBD1 (5 bases). Germline lookup yields CDR1 MDHEN and CDR2 SYDVKM. The V end lost 7 bases, the J end lost 1 base, and 16 bases lay between the germline ends. The CDR3 consists of 15 residues.

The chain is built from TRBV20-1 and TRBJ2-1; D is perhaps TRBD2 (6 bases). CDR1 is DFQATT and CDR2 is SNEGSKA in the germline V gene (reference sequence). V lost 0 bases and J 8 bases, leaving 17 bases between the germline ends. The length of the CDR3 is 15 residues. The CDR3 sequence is CSARDFGGRGYEQFF. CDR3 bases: TGCAGTGCTAGAGATTTCGGGGGACGGGGCTATGAGCAGTTCTTC.

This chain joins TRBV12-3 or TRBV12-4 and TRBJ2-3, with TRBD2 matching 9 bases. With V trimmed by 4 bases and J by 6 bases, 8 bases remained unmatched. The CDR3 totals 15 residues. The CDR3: CASSWAGGLADTQYF. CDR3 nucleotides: TGTGCCAGCAGTTGGGCGGGGGGGCTGGCGGATACGCAGTATTTT.

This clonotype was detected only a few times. CDR3 protein: CASSSAGTGNYGYTF. The CDR3 coding sequence is TGTGCCAGCAGCTCTGCCGGGACAGGAAACTATGGCTACACCTTC. The gene calls are TRBV5-5 and TRBJ1-2; 8 bases align to TRBD1. Germline V gene lookup returns CDR1 SGHKS and CDR2 YYEKEE (reference sequence). The CDR3 runs to 15 residues. V lost 3 bases to trimming and J lost 2 bases; unmatched junction nucleotides: 6.

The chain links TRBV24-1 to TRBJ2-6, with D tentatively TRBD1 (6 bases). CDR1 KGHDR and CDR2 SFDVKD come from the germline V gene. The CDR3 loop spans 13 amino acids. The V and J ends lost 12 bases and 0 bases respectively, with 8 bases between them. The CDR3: CAAQGSGANVLTF. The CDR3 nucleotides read TGTGCCGCACAGGGCTCTGGGGCCAACGTCCTGACTTTC.